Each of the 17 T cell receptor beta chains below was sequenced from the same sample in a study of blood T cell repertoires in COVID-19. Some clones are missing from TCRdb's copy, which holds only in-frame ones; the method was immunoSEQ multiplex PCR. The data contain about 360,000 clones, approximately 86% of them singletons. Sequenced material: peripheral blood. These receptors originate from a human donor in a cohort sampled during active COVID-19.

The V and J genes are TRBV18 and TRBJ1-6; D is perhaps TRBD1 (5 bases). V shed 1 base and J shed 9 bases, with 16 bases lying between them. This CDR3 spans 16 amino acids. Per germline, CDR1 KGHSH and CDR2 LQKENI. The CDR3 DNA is TGTGCCAGCTCACCACGAGGACGTCAGGGTGGTTCACCCCTCCACTTT. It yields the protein CASSPRGRQGGSPLHF.

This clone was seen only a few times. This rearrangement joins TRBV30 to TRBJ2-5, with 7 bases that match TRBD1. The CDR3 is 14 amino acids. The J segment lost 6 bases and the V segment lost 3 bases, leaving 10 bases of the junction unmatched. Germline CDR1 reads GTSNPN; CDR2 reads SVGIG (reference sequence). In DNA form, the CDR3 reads TGTGCCTGGAGAAGAGGGGGCGCGGTAAAGACCCAGTACTTC. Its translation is CAWRRGGAVKTQYF.

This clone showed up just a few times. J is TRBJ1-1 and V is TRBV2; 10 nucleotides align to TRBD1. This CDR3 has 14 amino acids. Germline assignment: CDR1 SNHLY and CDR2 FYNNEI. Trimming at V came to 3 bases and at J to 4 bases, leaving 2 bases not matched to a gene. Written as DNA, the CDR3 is TGTGCCAGCAGTGACCGGGACAGGGGCACTGAAGCTTTCTTT. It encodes CASSDRDRGTEAFF.

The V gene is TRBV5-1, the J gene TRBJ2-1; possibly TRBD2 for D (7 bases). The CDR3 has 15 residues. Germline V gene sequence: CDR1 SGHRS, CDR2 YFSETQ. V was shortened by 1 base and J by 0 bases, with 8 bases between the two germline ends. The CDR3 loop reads CASSLRGGSYNEQFF. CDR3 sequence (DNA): TGCGCCAGCAGCTTGAGGGGGGGCTCCTACAATGAGCAGTTCTTC.

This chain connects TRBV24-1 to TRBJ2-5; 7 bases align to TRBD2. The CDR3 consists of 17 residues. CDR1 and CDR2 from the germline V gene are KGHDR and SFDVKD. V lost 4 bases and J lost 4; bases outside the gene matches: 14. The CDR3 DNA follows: TGTGCCACCAGTGAAGGAGGAGTGGGAGGGCGCGGAGAGACCCAGTACTTC. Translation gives CATSEGGVGGRGETQYF.

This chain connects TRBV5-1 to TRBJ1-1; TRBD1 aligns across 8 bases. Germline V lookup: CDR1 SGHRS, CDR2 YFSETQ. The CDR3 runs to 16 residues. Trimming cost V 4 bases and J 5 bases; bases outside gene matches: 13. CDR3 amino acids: CASSPVPGGADTEAFF. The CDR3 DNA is TGCGCCAGCAGCCCCGTTCCAGGGGGCGCCGATACTGAAGCTTTCTTT. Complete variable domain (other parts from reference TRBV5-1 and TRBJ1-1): KAGVTQTPRYLIKTRGQQVTLSCSPISGHRSVSWYQQTPGQGLQFLFEYFSETQRNKGNFPGRFSGRQFSNSRSEMNVSTLELGDSALYLCASSPVPGGADTEAFFGQGTRLTVV.

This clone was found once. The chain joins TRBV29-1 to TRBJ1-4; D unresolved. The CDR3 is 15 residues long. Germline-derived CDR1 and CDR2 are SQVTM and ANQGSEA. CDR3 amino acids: CSGFLGTGGDEKLFF. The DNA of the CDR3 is TGCAGTGGGTTTTTGGGTACGGGTGGTGATGAAAAACTGTTTTTT.

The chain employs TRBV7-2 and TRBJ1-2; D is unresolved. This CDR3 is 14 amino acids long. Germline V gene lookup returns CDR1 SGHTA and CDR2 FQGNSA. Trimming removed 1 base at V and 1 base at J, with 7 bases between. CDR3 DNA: TGTGCCAGCAGCTTAGATCCGTTTAACTATGGCTACACCTTC. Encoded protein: CASSLDPFNYGYTF. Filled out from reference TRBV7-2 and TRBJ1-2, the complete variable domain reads GAGVSQSPSNKVTEKGKDVELRCDPISGHTALYWYRQSLGQGLEFLIYFQGNSAPDKSGLPSDRFSAERTGGSVSTLTIQRTQQEDSAVYLCASSLDPFNYGYTFGSGTRLTVV.

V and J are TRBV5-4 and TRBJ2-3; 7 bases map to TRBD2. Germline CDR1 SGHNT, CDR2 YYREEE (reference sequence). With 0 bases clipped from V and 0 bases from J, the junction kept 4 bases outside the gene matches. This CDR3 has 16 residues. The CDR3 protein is CASSLGGGASTDTQYF. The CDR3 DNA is TGTGCCAGCAGCTTGGGCGGGGGAGCTAGCACAGATACGCAGTATTTT. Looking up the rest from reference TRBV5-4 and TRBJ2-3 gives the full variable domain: ETGVTQSPTHLIKTRGQQVTLRCSSQSGHNTVSWYQQALGQGPQFIFQYYREEENGRGNFPPRFSGLQFPNYSSELNVNALELDDSALYLCASSLGGGASTDTQYFGPGTRLTVL.

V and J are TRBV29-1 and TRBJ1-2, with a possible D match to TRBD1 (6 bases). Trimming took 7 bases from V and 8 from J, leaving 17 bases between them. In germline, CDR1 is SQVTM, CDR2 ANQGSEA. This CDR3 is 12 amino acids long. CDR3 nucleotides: TGCAGCGGCGAGGTGGGGGCCGGCGGCTACACCTTC. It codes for CSGEVGAGGYTF.

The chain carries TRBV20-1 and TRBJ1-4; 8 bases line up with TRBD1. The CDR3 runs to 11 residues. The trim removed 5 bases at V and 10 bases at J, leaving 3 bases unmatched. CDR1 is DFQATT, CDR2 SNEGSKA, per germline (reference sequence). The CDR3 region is CSADTGGKLFF. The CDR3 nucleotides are TGCAGTGCTGACACAGGGGGAAAACTGTTTTTT.

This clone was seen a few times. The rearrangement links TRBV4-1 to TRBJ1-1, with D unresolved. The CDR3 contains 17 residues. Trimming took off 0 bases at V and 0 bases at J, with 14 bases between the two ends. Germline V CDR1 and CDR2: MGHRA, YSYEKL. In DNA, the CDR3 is TGCGCCAGCAGCCAAGATAATGGGCAGGCCGTGAACACTGAAGCTTTCTTT. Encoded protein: CASSQDNGQAVNTEAFF.

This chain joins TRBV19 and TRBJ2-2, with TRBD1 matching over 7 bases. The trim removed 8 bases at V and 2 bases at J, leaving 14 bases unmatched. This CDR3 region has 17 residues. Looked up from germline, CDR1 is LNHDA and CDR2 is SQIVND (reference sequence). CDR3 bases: TGTGCCAGTGCCCGCGATCTCGGGACAGTTAACACCGGGGAGCTGTTTTTT. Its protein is CASARDLGTVNTGELFF.

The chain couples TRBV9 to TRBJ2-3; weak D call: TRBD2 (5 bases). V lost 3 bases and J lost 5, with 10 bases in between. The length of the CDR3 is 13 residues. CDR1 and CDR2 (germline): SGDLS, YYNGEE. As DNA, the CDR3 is TGTGCCAGCAGCGCTAGCACCCAAGATACGCAGTATTTT. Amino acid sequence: CASSASTQDTQYF.

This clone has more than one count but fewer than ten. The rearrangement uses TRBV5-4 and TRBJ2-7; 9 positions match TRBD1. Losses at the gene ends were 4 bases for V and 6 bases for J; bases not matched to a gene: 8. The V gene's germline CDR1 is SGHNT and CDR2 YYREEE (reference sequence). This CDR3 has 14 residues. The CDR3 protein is CASSGRDRVSEQYF. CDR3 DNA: TGTGCCAGCAGCGGCCGGGACAGGGTCTCCGAGCAGTACTTC.

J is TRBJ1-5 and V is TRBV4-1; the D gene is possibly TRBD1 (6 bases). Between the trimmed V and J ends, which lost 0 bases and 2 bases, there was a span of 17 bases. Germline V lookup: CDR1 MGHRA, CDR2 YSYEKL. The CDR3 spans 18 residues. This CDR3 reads CASSQDRGTGSGNQPQHF. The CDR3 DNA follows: TGCGCCAGCAGCCAAGATAGGGGAACAGGGAGCGGCAATCAGCCCCAGCATTTT.

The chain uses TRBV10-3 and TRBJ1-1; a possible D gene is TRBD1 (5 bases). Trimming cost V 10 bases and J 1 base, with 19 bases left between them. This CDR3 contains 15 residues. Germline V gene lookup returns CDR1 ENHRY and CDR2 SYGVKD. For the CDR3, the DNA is TGTGCCACCCACGACAAAGGGGCTACGAACACTGAAGCTTTCTTT. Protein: CATHDKGATNTEAFF.